One and the same sample provided the 2 T cell receptor beta chains below, sequenced in a study of T cell repertoires in cytomegalovirus infection. TCRdb used MiXCR to reprocess the reads, holding one entry per CDR3 protein. The sample lists 100,000 or so distinct CDR3 sequences; 23% were seen once. Sample: CD8+ T cells from PBMCs. The receptor set was obtained from a human donor in good health (CMV status not recorded). Some clones in this sample may be carry-over from other donors' samples.

This clonotype was observed at least ten times. The chain combines TRBV7-9 with TRBJ2-3; the match to TRBD2 covers 8 bases. The CDR3 is made up of 17 amino acids. After removal of 5 bases from V and 5 bases from J, the junction contained 15 bases not matched to a gene. Germline loops: CDR1 SEHNR, CDR2 FQNEAQ (reference sequence). The CDR3 loop is CASSPYWGGGMEDTQYF. The CDR3 DNA reads as TGTGCCAGCAGCCCCTACTGGGGCGGGGGGATGGAAGATACGCAGTATTTT.

The chain carries TRBV7-9 and TRBJ2-5, with 12 bases identical to TRBD2. Germline values: CDR1 SEHNR, CDR2 FQNEAQ (reference sequence). Trimming cost V 3 bases and J 2 bases; bases outside gene matches: 4. This CDR3 contains 16 residues. CDR3 in DNA: TGTGCCAGCAGCTTGATGGGGACTAGCGGGCAAGAGACCCAGTACTTC. Translated, it gives CASSLMGTSGQETQYF. The whole variable domain, remainder taken from reference TRBV7-9 and TRBJ2-5, is DTGVSQNPRHKITKRGQNVTFRCDPISEHNRLYWYRQTLGQGPEFLTYFQNEAQLEKSRLLSDRFSAERPKGSFSTLEIQRTEQGDSAMYLCASSLMGTSGQETQYFGPGTRLLVL.